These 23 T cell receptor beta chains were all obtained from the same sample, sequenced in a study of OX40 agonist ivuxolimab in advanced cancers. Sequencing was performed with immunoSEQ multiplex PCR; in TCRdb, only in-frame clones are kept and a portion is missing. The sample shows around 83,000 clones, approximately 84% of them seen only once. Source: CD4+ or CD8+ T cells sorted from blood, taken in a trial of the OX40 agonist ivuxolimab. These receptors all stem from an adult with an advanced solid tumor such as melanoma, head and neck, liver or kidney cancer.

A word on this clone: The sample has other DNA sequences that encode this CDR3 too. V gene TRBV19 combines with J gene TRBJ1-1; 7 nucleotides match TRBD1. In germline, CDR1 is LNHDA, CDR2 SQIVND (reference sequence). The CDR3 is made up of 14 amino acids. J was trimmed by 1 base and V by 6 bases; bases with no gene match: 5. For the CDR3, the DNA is TGTGCCAGTAGCCGGGACAGAACGAACACTGAAGCTTTCTTT. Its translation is CASSRDRTNTEAFF.

The CDR3 DNA is TGTGCCAGCAGCAAGGACAGCATGAACACTGAAGCTTTCTTT. Translation gives CASSKDSMNTEAFF. The rearrangement links TRBV11-3 to TRBJ1-1, with a tentative D call TRBD1 (6 bases). Per the germline V gene, CDR1 is SGHNT and CDR2 is YENEEA. CDR3 length: 14 amino acids. Between the trimmed V and J ends, which lost 5 bases and 0 bases, there was a span of 10 bases.

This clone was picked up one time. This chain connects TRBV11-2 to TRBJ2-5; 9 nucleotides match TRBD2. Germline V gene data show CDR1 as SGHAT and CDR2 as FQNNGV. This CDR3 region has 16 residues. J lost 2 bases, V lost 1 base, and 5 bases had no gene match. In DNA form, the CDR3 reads TGTGCCAGCAGCTTAGGAAAGCGGGAGGCACAAGAGACCCAGTACTTC. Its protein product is CASSLGKREAQETQYF.

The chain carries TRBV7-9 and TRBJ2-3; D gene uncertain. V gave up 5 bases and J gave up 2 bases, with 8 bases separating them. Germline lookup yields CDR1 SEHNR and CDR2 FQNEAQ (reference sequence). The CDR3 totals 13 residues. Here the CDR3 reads CASSPKDTDTQYF. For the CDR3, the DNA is TGTGCCAGCAGCCCAAAAGACACAGATACGCAGTATTTT.

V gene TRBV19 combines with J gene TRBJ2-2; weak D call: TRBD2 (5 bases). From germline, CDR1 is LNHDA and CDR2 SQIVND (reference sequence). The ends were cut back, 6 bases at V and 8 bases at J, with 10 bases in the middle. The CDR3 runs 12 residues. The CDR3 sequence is CASRVGAGELFF. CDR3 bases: TGTGCCAGTAGAGTGGGAGCGGGGGAGCTGTTTTTT.

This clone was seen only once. DNA of the CDR3: TGTGCCAGCAGTGCAGTCGGCTACACCTTC. Amino acids: CASSAVGYTF. The chain uses TRBV6-1 and TRBJ1-2; D unresolved. Trimming shortened V by 4 bases and J by 8 bases, and 5 bases separated the two germline ends. Germline V lookup: CDR1 MNHNS, CDR2 SASEGT. The CDR3 contains 10 residues.

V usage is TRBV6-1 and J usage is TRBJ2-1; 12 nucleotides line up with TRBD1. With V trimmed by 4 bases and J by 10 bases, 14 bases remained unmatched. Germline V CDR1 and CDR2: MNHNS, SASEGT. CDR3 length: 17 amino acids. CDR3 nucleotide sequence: TGTGCCAGCAGTGTCATGGCCGGGACAGGGGGCTTTGAAGAGCAGTTCTTC. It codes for CASSVMAGTGGFEEQFF.

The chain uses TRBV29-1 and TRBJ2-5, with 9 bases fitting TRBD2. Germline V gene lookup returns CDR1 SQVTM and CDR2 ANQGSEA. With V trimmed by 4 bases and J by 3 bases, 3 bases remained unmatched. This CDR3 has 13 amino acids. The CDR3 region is CSVARLAEETQYF. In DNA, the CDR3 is TGCAGCGTTGCCAGACTAGCGGAAGAGACCCAGTACTTC.

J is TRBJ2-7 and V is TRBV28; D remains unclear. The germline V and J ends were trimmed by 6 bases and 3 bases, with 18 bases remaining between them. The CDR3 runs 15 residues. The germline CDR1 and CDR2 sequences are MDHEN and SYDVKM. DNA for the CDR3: TGTGCCAGCAGCCCACCCGCCAGCCTAAACTACGAGCAGTACTTC. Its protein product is CASSPPASLNYEQYF.

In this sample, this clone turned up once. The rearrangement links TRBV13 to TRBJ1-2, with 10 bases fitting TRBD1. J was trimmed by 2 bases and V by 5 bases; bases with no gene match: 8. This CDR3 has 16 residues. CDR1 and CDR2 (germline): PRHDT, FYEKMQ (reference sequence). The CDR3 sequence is CASSGRPGQGNYGYTF. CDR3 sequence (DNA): TGTGCCAGCAGCGGACGCCCGGGACAGGGGAACTATGGCTACACCTTC.

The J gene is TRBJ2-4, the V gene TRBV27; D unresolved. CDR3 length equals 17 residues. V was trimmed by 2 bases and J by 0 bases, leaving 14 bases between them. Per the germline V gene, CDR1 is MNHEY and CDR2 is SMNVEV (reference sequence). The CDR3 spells CASSLRTRYGAKNIQYF. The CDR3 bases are TGTGCCAGCAGTTTAAGAACCCGGTATGGAGCCAAAAACATTCAGTACTTC.

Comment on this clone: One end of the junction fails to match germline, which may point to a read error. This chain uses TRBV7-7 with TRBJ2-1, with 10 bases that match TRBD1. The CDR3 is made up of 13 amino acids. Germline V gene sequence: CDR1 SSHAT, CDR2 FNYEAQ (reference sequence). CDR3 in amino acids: CASSYGTGDEQFF. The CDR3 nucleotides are TGTGCTAGCAGCTATGGGACAGGGGATGAGCAGTTCTTC.

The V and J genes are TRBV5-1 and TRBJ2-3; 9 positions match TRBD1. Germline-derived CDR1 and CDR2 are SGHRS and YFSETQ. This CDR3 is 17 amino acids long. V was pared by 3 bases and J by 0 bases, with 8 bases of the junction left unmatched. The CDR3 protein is CASSYRTGAMSTDTQYF. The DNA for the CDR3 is TGCGCCAGCAGCTATAGGACAGGGGCTATGAGCACAGATACGCAGTATTTT.

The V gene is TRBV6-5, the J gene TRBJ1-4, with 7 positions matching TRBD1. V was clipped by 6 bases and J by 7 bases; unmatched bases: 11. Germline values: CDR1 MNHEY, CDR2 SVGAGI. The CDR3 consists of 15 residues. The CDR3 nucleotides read TGTGCCAGCAGCCGAACAGGACAGGCGGGTGAAAAACTGTTTTTT. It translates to CASSRTGQAGEKLFF.

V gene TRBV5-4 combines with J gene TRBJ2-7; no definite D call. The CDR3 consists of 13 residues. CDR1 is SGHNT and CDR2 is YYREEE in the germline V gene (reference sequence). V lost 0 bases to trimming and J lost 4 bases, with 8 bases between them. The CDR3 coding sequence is TGTGCCAGCAGCTTGGAAGGTGGGTACGAGCAGTACTTC. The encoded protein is CASSLEGGYEQYF.

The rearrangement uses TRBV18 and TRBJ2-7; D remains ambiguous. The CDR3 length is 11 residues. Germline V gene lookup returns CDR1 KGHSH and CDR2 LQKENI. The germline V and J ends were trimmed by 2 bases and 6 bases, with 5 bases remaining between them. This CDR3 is CASSPGLEQYF. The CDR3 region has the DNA TGTGCCAGCTCACCAGGTCTCGAGCAGTACTTC.

In DNA form, the CDR3 reads TGTGCCAGCAGCTTCAAATCCCGGGACAGGGGTTTATACAATGAGCAGTTCTTC. The encoded protein is CASSFKSRDRGLYNEQFF. The chain couples TRBV21-1 to TRBJ2-1; the table's TRBD1 call for D was not verified on the DNA. TRBV21-1 is designated a pseudogene. This CDR3 has 18 residues.

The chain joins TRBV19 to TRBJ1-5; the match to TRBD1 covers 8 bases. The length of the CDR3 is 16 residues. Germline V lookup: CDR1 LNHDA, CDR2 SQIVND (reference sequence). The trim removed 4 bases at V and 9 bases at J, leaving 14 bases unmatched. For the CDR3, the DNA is TGTGCCAGTAGTACCCCCAGAGGACAGGGCCGCTCGCCCCAGCATTTT. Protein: CASSTPRGQGRSPQHF.

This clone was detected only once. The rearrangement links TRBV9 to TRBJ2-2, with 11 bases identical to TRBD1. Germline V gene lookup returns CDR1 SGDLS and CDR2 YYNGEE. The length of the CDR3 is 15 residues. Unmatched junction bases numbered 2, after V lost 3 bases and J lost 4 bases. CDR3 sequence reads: CASSGTGGPTGELFF. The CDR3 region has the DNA TGTGCCAGCAGCGGGACAGGGGGCCCCACCGGGGAGCTGTTTTTT.

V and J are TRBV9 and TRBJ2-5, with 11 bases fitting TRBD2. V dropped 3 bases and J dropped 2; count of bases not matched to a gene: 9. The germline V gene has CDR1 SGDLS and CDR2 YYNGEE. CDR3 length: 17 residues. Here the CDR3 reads CASSAPPVAGGQETQYF. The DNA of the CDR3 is TGTGCCAGCAGCGCCCCTCCTGTAGCGGGGGGGCAAGAGACCCAGTACTTC.

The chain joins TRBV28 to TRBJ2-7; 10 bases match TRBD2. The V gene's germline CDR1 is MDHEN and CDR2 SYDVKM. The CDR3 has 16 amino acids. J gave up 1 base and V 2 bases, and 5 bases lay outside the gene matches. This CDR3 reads CASSLRSSGSSYEQYF. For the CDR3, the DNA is TGTGCCAGCAGTTTACGCTCTAGCGGGAGTTCCTACGAGCAGTACTTC.

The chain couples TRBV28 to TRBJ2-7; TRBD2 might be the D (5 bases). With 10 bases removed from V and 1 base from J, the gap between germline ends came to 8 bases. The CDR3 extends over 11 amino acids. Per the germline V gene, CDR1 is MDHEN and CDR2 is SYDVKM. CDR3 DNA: TGTGCCACCTGGACTTCCTACGAGCAGTACTTC. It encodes CATWTSYEQYF.

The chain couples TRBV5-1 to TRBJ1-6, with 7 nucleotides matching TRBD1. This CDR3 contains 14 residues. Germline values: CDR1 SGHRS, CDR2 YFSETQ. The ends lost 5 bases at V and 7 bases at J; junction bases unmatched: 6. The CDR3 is CASSLDRVNSPLHF. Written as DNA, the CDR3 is TGCGCCAGCAGTCTCGACAGGGTGAATTCACCCCTCCACTTT.